This T cell receptor (beta chain) was sequenced during a study of T cell responses to AZD1222 COVID-19 vaccine. The study, taken as a whole, reports: Repertoire samples came only from after the peak T cell response.

The germline CDR1 and CDR2 sequences are SQVTM and ANQGSEA. V shed 5 bases and J shed 1 base, with 12 bases lying between them. The CDR3 has 14 residues. Only in-frame clones appear in the TCRdb table, and some are missing; sequencing was by immunoSEQ multiplex PCR. The sample lists about 120,000 clones, around 90% seen once, with roughly 8.9% in the top ten. Turning to this clone: Its antigen is not known.

The input for sequencing was peripheral blood, taken on day 0 of AZD1222 vaccination. The TCR originated in an adult in good health. The chain is built from TRBV29-1 and TRBJ2-1, with D perhaps matching TRBD2 (6 bases). CDR3 protein: CSVTGTGSYNEQFF. The CDR3 coding sequence is TGCAGCGTTACCGGGACTGGGTCCTACAATGAGCAGTTCTTC.